The entry below describes one T cell receptor (beta chain). What it recognizes is unknown. TCRdb itself ran the 5' RACE reads through MiXCR, one entry per CDR3 protein. The sample carries 600,000 to 850,000 distinct CDR3 sequences, 15% to 20% recorded once. The CDR3 is 14 amino acids. The ends were cut back, 4 bases at V and 7 bases at J, with 12 bases in the middle. CDR1 is SGHRS, CDR2 YFSETQ, per germline. The data are from a study of identical twins. Study-level points and caveats: Interpretation of the results relied on cross-sectional statistical analysis and not on following the same donors.

The same data also contributed to another study, on T cells expressing NK-cell markers. That publication notes: One of the eight sequenced donors was seronegative, whereas the other seven were HCMV-seropositive.

The chain carries TRBV5-1 and TRBJ1-6; TRBD1 is a possible D gene (5 bases). Sequencing used PBMCs. This TCR came from a young woman in good health. This CDR3 is CASSGRDSNSPLHF. The CDR3 DNA sequence: TGCGCCAGCAGCGGCCGGGACTCAAATTCACCCCTCCACTTT.